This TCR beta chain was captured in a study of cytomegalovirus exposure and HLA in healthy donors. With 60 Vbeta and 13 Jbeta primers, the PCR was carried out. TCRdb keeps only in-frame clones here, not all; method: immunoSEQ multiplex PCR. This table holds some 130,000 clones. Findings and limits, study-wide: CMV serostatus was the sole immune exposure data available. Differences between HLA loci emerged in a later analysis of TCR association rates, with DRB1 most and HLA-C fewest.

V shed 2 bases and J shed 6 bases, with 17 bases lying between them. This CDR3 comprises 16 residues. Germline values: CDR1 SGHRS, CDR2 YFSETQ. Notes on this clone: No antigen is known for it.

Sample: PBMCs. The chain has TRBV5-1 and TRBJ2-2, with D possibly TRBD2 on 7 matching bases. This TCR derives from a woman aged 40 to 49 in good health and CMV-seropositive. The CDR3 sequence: CASSFPGQGRAGELFF. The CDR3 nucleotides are TGCGCCAGCAGCTTCCCCGGGCAGGGGAGGGCCGGGGAGCTGTTTTTT.